The present TCR beta chain was sequenced within a study of beta chain features in type 1 diabetes. Whole-study context: Healthy donors resembled patients in age, gender and cell yields.

In this sample, this clone turned up a few times. The antigen remains undetermined. Overall study findings and caveats: A definitive answer on HLA type influencing TCRB rearrangement was not reached here. Among all four CD4+ subsets, Type 1 diabetes patients had TCRB CDR3s that were moderately but significantly shorter. Naive, central memory and Treg TCRB repertoires appeared more alike in patients than in healthy donors.

Sequencing targeted expressed TCRB transcripts, as all isolated RNA had been reverse transcribed. Profiled with immunoSEQ multiplex PCR; TCRdb holds only in-frame clones, not every one. The data hold about 360,000 clones, with around 12% observed a single time. Sorted populations all had greater than 95% purity. V was trimmed by 4 bases and J by 0 bases, leaving 6 bases between them. The CDR3 is made up of 12 amino acids. CDR1 and CDR2 (germline): SQVTM, ANQGSEA. This chain joins TRBV29-1 and TRBJ1-1; D unresolved. The sequence was obtained from a woman under 30 with type 1 diabetes. The specimen was naive CD4+ T cells from blood. The chain's CDR3 is CSVVIVNTEAFF. DNA of the CDR3: TGCAGCGTTGTAATAGTGAACACTGAAGCTTTCTTT.